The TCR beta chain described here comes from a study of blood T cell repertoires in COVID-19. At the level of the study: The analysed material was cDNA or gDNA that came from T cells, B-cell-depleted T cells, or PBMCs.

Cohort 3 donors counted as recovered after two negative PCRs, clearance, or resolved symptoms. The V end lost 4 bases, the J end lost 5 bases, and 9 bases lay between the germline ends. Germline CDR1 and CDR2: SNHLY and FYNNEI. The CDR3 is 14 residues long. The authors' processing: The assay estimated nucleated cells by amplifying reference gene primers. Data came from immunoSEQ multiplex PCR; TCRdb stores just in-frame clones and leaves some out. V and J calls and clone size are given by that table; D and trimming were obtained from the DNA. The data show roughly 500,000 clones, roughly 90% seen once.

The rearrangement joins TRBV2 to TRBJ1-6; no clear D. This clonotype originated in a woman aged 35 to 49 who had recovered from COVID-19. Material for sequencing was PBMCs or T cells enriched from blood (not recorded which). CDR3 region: CASSGSLDNSPLHF. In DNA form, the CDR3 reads TGTGCCAGCAGTGGATCCCTAGATAATTCACCCCTCCACTTT.